Shown below are 29 T cell receptor beta chains from a single sample sequenced in a study of radiation and T cells in renal cell carcinoma. Noted time point: baseline pretreatment blood. Treatment specified: 15 Gy SBRT to primary tumor, nephrectomy 4 weeks later. Libraries were prepared by immunoSEQ multiplex PCR; TCRdb keeps only in-frame clonotypes and omits some of them. The sample holds approximately 110,000 clones; roughly 80% are singletons and the top ten take approximately 3%. Here the sequenced sample was blood, taken from a patient whose treatment included radiotherapy and nephrectomy. These receptors all come from a woman aged 55-75 years with renal cell carcinoma.

This chain uses TRBV28 with TRBJ2-7; possibly TRBD1 for D (5 bases). Trimming pared 9 bases from V and 2 bases from J, leaving 20 bases between. Germline lookup yields CDR1 MDHEN and CDR2 SYDVKM. The CDR3 is 15 amino acids. This CDR3 is CASIPRGQITYEQYF. The CDR3, as DNA: TGTGCCAGTATTCCTAGGGGTCAGATAACCTACGAGCAGTACTTC.

The rearrangement links TRBV9 to TRBJ2-3, with D tentatively TRBD1 or TRBD2 (5 bases each). From germline, CDR1 is SGDLS and CDR2 YYNGEE. Trimming stripped 0 bases from V and 2 bases from J, with 10 bases between. The CDR3 is 15 amino acids. CDR3 sequence (DNA): TGTGCCAGCAGCGTAGAAATGGGGACCACAGATACGCAGTATTTT. It is translated as CASSVEMGTTDTQYF.

The rearrangement joins TRBV15 to TRBJ2-3; 14 bases align to TRBD2. Germline CDR1 is LNHNV and CDR2 is YYDKDF (reference sequence). Trimming at V came to 1 base and at J to 4 bases, leaving 16 bases not matched to a gene. This CDR3 comprises 21 residues. CDR3 loop: CATSRGPGLAGAPGGPDTQYF. Written as DNA, the CDR3 is TGTGCCACCAGCAGAGGTCCGGGACTAGCGGGGGCCCCTGGGGGCCCAGATACGCAGTATTTT.

The V call is TRBV2, the J call TRBJ2-7, with a possible D match to TRBD2 (6 bases). The germline V and J ends were trimmed by 10 bases and 0 bases, with 16 bases remaining between them. The germline gives CDR1 SNHLY, CDR2 FYNNEI. CDR3 length: 14 residues. CDR3 sequence: CATCLASTSYEQYF. The CDR3 DNA reads TGTGCCACCTGCCTAGCGTCTACCTCCTACGAGCAGTACTTC.

The rearrangement uses TRBV5-8 and TRBJ2-7, with 7 bases identical to TRBD1. This CDR3 contains 15 residues. With 2 bases clipped from V and 3 bases from J, the junction kept 8 bases outside the gene matches. CDR1 SGHTS and CDR2 YDEGEE come from the germline V gene. This CDR3 reads CASSFSPGTVYEQYF. CDR3 nucleotide sequence: TGTGCCAGCAGCTTTTCCCCCGGGACAGTCTACGAGCAGTACTTC. Full variable domain (outside the CDR3, taken from reference TRBV5-8 and TRBJ2-7): EAGVTQSPTHLIKTRGQQATLRCSPISGHTSVYWYQQALGLGLQFLLWYDEGEERNRGNFPPRFSGRQFPNYSSELNVNALELEDSALYLCASSFSPGTVYEQYFGPGTRLTVT.

The chain has TRBV7-2 and TRBJ2-3; D unclear. This CDR3 has 13 residues. Trimming shortened V by 2 bases and J by 0 bases, and 3 bases separated the two germline ends. Looked up from germline, CDR1 is SGHTA and CDR2 is FQGNSA. In nucleotides, the CDR3 is TGTGCCAGCAGCTTAATTAGCACAGATACGCAGTATTTT. It encodes CASSLISTDTQYF.

J is TRBJ2-7 and V is TRBV29-1, with a tentative D call TRBD1 (5 bases). Trimming cost V 6 bases and J 3 bases, with 9 bases left between them. The germline V gene encodes CDR1 SQVTM and CDR2 ANQGSEA. This CDR3 is built from 11 residues. The CDR3 is CSVQQVYEQYF. DNA for the CDR3: TGCAGCGTACAACAGGTCTACGAGCAGTACTTC.

This sequence joins TRBV7-2 and TRBJ2-3, with D tentatively TRBD1 (5 bases). The CDR3 is 16 amino acids. Per the germline V gene, CDR1 is SGHTA and CDR2 is FQGNSA. V was pared by 2 bases and J by 0 bases, with 12 bases between. CDR3 sequence: CASSLIGDSSTDTQYF. Here the CDR3 DNA reads TGTGCCAGCAGCTTAATAGGAGACAGCAGCACAGATACGCAGTATTTT.

As to this clone: A far larger clone lies a single base away; this is likely a read error. V usage is TRBV7-9 and J usage is TRBJ2-5, with 16 nucleotides matching TRBD2. The J call may not be correct, given that the DNA end is closer to TRBJ2-7. The CDR3 covers 15 residues. Germline V gives CDR1 SEHNR, CDR2 FQNEAQ (reference sequence). The CDR3 loop is CASSSGLAGGYEQYF. The CDR3 coding sequence is TGTGCCAGCAGCTCGGGACTAGCGGGGGGGTACGAGCAGTACTTC.

This clone was seen only a few times. The chain carries TRBV19 and TRBJ1-1; D unclear. Trimming pared 6 bases from V and 0 bases from J, leaving 11 bases between. Germline assignment: CDR1 LNHDA and CDR2 SQIVND (reference sequence). The CDR3 has 14 amino acids. CDR3 nucleotide sequence: TGTGCCAGTAGCCGCGACTGGATGAACACTGAAGCTTTCTTT. Amino acids: CASSRDWMNTEAFF. Variable domain in full (rest from reference TRBV19 and TRBJ1-1): DGGITQSPKYLFRKEGQNVTLSCEQNLNHDAMYWYRQDPGQGLRLIYYSQIVNDFQKGDIAEGYSVSREKKESFPLTVTSAQKNPTAFYLCASSRDWMNTEAFFGQGTRLTVV.

This sequence joins TRBV6-5 and TRBJ2-7, with 11 bases identical to TRBD1. Per germline, CDR1 MNHEY and CDR2 SVGAGI. The CDR3 is 14 amino acids. With 5 bases clipped from V and 4 bases from J, the junction kept 4 bases outside the gene matches. CDR3 sequence reads: CASSVGQGAYEQYF. The CDR3 DNA follows: TGTGCCAGCAGTGTCGGACAGGGGGCTTACGAGCAGTACTTC.

The rearrangement joins TRBV29-1 to TRBJ2-7; 8 bases align to TRBD1. Losses at the gene ends were 6 bases for V and 9 bases for J; bases not matched to a gene: 7. Germline V lookup: CDR1 SQVTM, CDR2 ANQGSEA. This CDR3 comprises 11 residues. The CDR3 region is CSVRQGPGQYF. CDR3 nucleotides: TGCAGCGTCAGACAGGGGCCTGGGCAGTACTTC.

The V call is TRBV28, the J call TRBJ2-3, with TRBD1 as a possible D gene (6 bases). This CDR3 is built from 14 residues. Germline values: CDR1 MDHEN, CDR2 SYDVKM. V shed 9 bases and J shed 1 base, with 14 bases lying between them. The CDR3 DNA is TGTGCCAGTAACAGGGTGGTAGGCACAGATACGCAGTATTTT. This gives the protein CASNRVVGTDTQYF.

This chain connects TRBV19 to TRBJ2-7, with D possibly matching TRBD1 (5 bases). Germline V lookup: CDR1 LNHDA, CDR2 SQIVND (reference sequence). Trimming left V 4 bases short and J 4 bases short, with 14 bases between. There are 14 residues in the CDR3. CDR3 DNA sequence: TGTGCCAGTAGTAACGGACACACCATTTACGAGCAGTACTTC. Residues: CASSNGHTIYEQYF.

V and J are TRBV19 and TRBJ1-3, with unresolved D. Trimming pared 8 bases from V and 4 bases from J, leaving 12 bases between. This CDR3 contains 13 residues. Germline V gives CDR1 LNHDA, CDR2 SQIVND (reference sequence). The chain's CDR3 is CASSLGSGNTIYF. CDR3 coding DNA: TGTGCCAGTTCCCTGGGGTCCGGAAACACCATATATTTT.

This clone appeared once. The chain recombines TRBV11-2 with TRBJ2-3; 7 nucleotides agree with TRBD2. The V gene end was trimmed by 8 bases and the J gene end by 6 bases; junction bases not matched to a gene: 14. The CDR3 contains 15 residues. Looked up from germline, CDR1 is SGHAT and CDR2 is FQNNGV. The chain's CDR3 is CASGTSGTLRDTQYF. DNA for the CDR3: TGTGCCAGCGGGACCAGCGGGACTCTGCGTGATACGCAGTATTTT.

CDR3 coding DNA: TGTGCCAGCAGCTCAAGACAGGGGGCGCCGGTCCCCGATGAGCAGTTCTTC. It codes for CASSSRQGAPVPDEQFF. This sequence joins TRBV5-6 and TRBJ2-1, with 10 bases aligning to TRBD1. With V trimmed by 3 bases and J by 8 bases, 14 bases remained unmatched. From germline, CDR1 is SGHDT and CDR2 YYEEEE. The CDR3 loop spans 17 amino acids.

This clone was counted between two and nine times. The CDR3 here is CASRDRGQGGTEAFF. The CDR3 DNA follows: TGTGCCAGCAGAGACAGGGGGCAAGGGGGCACTGAAGCTTTCTTT. The genes are TRBV6-4 and TRBJ1-1; TRBD1 matches 10 bases. The CDR3 has 15 residues. Germline loops: CDR1 MRHNA, CDR2 SNTAGT. J lost 4 bases, V lost 6 bases, and 8 bases had no gene match.

This clone appeared a single time. V and J are TRBV28 and TRBJ2-2; D is possibly TRBD2 (6 bases). The V gene's germline CDR1 is MDHEN and CDR2 SYDVKM. This CDR3 has 15 residues. The CDR3 protein is CATRRGYSNTGELFF. CDR3 nucleotide sequence: TGTGCTACACGCCGGGGGTACTCGAACACCGGGGAGCTGTTTTTT.

The chain carries TRBV28 and TRBJ1-1; D unclear. The germline CDR1 and CDR2 sequences are MDHEN and SYDVKM. The CDR3 contains 11 residues. Trimming pared 8 bases from V and 1 base from J, leaving 5 bases between. CDR3 nucleotides: TGTGCCAGCCTTGAGAACACTGAAGCTTTCTTT. This translates into CASLENTEAFF.

The chain couples TRBV6-5 to TRBJ2-3; D call uncertain. This CDR3 has 12 residues. The germline gives CDR1 MNHEY, CDR2 SVGAGI. V was cut by 5 bases and J by 9 bases, with 12 bases left in between. CDR3 sequence (DNA): TGTGCCAGCAGTCCCACCCTCGGCACGCAGTATTTT. Amino acids: CASSPTLGTQYF.

This rearrangement joins TRBV7-3 to TRBJ1-2; possibly TRBD1 for D (5 bases). V dropped 0 bases and J dropped 4 bases, with 6 bases sitting between them. Germline-derived CDR1 and CDR2 are SGHTA and FQGTGA. The CDR3 extends over 13 amino acids. The CDR3 DNA sequence: TGTGCCAGCAGCTTAACAGGGGCCTATGGCTACACCTTC. Amino acids: CASSLTGAYGYTF.

This rearrangement joins TRBV7-2 to TRBJ2-1; D might be TRBD1 or TRBD2, each matching 5 bases. Germline values: CDR1 SGHTA, CDR2 FQGNSA. The CDR3 sequence is 13 residues long. V was pared by 2 bases and J by 7 bases, with 9 bases between. The CDR3 DNA is TGTGCCAGCAGCTTAAGAGGGGAGAATGAGCAGTTCTTC. Its translation is CASSLRGENEQFF.

The gene calls are TRBV12-5 and TRBJ1-3, with a tentative D call TRBD1 (5 bases). Germline loops: CDR1 LGHNT, CDR2 FRNRAP. The CDR3 totals 14 residues. The V gene lost 5 bases and the J gene lost 5 bases, with 13 bases spanning the gap. CDR3 region: CASGPGTERNTIYF. Written as DNA, the CDR3 is TGTGCTAGTGGTCCAGGGACGGAGAGAAACACCATATATTTT. Full variable domain (remainder filled in from reference TRBV12-5 and TRBJ1-3): DARVTQTPRHKVTEMGQEVTMRCQPILGHNTVFWYRQTMMQGLELLAYFRNRAPLDDSGMPKDRFSAEMPDATLATLKIQPSEPRDSAVYFCASGPGTERNTIYFGEGSWLTVV.

The chain has TRBV10-3 and TRBJ1-4, with no clear D. From germline, CDR1 is ENHRY and CDR2 SYGVKD. V lost 6 bases, J lost 8 bases, and 19 bases lay in between. The CDR3 covers 15 residues. Here the CDR3 reads CAISSLARKDEKLFF. The CDR3 DNA follows: TGTGCCATCAGCTCCTTGGCAAGGAAAGACGAAAAACTGTTTTTT.

J is TRBJ1-2 and V is TRBV28, with 7 bases matching TRBD1. V lost 7 bases to trimming and J lost 8 bases; unmatched junction nucleotides: 10. The CDR3 is 13 residues long. Germline CDR1 is MDHEN and CDR2 is SYDVKM. CDR3 DNA: TGTGCCAGCACCTTCGCCGGGACAGCCGGCTACACCTTC. This sequence encodes CASTFAGTAGYTF.

The chain couples TRBV10-1 to TRBJ2-1; TRBD1 matches at 9 bases. Per the germline V gene, CDR1 is WNHNN and CDR2 is SYGVQD (reference sequence). This CDR3 spans 13 amino acids. The V and J ends lost 6 bases and 9 bases, in that order; junction bases with no gene match: 6. The CDR3 DNA sequence: TGCGCCAGCAGAAGGGACAGGGCGGGTGAGCAGTTCTTC. Translated, it gives CASRRDRAGEQFF.

This chain connects TRBV12-5 to TRBJ1-1, with a weak D call TRBD1 (5 bases). This CDR3 is built from 13 residues. Deletions cut 3 bases from V and 3 bases from J, with 8 bases between. Germline CDR1 is LGHNT and CDR2 is FRNRAP. The CDR3 DNA is TGTGCTAGTGGTTTAAAGGGGTACACTGAAGCTTTCTTT. Translating it yields CASGLKGYTEAFF. Filled out from reference TRBV12-5 and TRBJ1-1, the complete variable domain reads DARVTQTPRHKVTEMGQEVTMRCQPILGHNTVFWYRQTMMQGLELLAYFRNRAPLDDSGMPKDRFSAEMPDATLATLKIQPSEPRDSAVYFCASGLKGYTEAFFGQGTRLTVV.

The rearrangement joins TRBV4-2 to TRBJ1-4; 7 nucleotides match TRBD1. CDR3 length equals 16 residues. Germline CDR1 is LGHNA and CDR2 is YNFKEQ. Trimming at V came to 4 bases and at J to 0 bases, leaving 5 bases not matched to a gene. CDR3 DNA sequence: TGTGCCAGCAGCCCCGGACAGGCCGCAACTAATGAAAAACTGTTTTTT. This codes for CASSPGQAATNEKLFF.